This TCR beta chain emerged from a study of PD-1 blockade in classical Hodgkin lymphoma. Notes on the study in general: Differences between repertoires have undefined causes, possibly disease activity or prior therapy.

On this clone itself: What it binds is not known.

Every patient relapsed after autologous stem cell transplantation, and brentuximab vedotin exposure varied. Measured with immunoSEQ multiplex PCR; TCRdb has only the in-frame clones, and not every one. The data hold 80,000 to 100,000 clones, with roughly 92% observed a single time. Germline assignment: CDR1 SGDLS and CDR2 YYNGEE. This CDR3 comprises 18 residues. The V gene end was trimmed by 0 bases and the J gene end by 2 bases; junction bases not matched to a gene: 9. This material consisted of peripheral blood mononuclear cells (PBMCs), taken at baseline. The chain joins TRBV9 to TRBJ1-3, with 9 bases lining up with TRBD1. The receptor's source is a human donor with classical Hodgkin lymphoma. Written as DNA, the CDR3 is TGTGCCAGCAGCGTAGGAGTTCGGTGGACAGGGGCTGGAAACACCATATATTTT. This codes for CASSVGVRWTGAGNTIYF.